Shown below are 26 T cell receptor beta chains from a single sample sequenced in a study of OX40 agonist ivuxolimab in advanced cancers. Libraries were constructed by the immunoSEQ multiplex PCR assay. TCRdb holds this immuneACCESS table with in-frame rearrangements only. Some clones are missing; in checked studies, unresolved V genes explain under half, and the rest has no known cause. The sample table holds about 26,000 clones, of which approximately 85% were seen once. The leading ten clones occupy about a third of the sample. The sample in question was CD4+ or CD8+ T cells sorted from blood, obtained in a trial of the OX40 agonist ivuxolimab. Receptors originate from an adult with an advanced solid tumor such as melanoma, head and neck, liver or kidney cancer.

This chain uses TRBV7-6 with TRBJ1-1; D remains unclear. This CDR3 comprises 16 residues. Looked up from germline, CDR1 is SGHVS and CDR2 is FNYEAQ. The V gene lost 2 bases and the J gene lost 3 bases, with 16 bases spanning the gap. The DNA of the CDR3 is TGTGCCAGCAGCTTATGGTTAGACTTTGGGGACACTGAAGCTTTCTTT. Translation gives CASSLWLDFGDTEAFF.

The chain combines TRBV7-8 with TRBJ2-1, with 8 nucleotides matching TRBD2. V dropped 5 bases and J dropped 3; count of bases not matched to a gene: 3. Germline-derived CDR1 and CDR2 are SGHVS and FQNEAQ. This CDR3 has 14 residues. CDR3 in amino acids: CASSILAVYNEQFF. CDR3 DNA: TGTGCCAGCAGCATACTAGCGGTCTACAATGAGCAGTTCTTC. Together with reference TRBV7-8 and TRBJ2-1, the CDR3 gives the full variable domain: GAGVSQSPRYKVAKRGQDVALRCDPISGHVSLFWYQQALGQGPEFLTYFQNEAQLDKSGLPSDRFFAERPEGSVSTLKIQRTQQEDSAVYLCASSILAVYNEQFFGPGTRLTVL.

V usage is TRBV4-1 and J usage is TRBJ1-2, with D maybe TRBD1 (6 bases). This CDR3 spans 13 amino acids. V gave up 4 bases and J gave up 4 bases, with 10 bases separating them. Germline V lookup: CDR1 MGHRA, CDR2 YSYEKL. DNA of the CDR3: TGCGCCAGCAGCCCTGGACAGCCCTATGGCTACACCTTC. It yields the protein CASSPGQPYGYTF.

This rearrangement joins TRBV11-3 to TRBJ2-5; maybe TRBD2 (6 bases). The V and J ends lost 5 bases and 5 bases respectively, with 18 bases between them. This CDR3 region has 15 residues. Germline V gives CDR1 SGHNT, CDR2 YENEEA. CDR3: CASSRREAGRETQYF. Written as DNA, the CDR3 is TGTGCCAGCAGCCGGAGAGAGGCGGGAAGGGAGACCCAGTACTTC.

The rearrangement joins TRBV11-3 to TRBJ2-1; D unresolved. In germline, CDR1 is SGHNT, CDR2 YENEEA. Trimming shortened V by 6 bases and J by 6 bases, and 15 bases separated the two germline ends. This CDR3 contains 14 residues. CDR3 in amino acids: CASSLGPVTNEQFF. DNA for the CDR3: TGTGCCAGCAGTCTCGGACCTGTAACCAATGAGCAGTTCTTC.

The chain couples TRBV7-8 to TRBJ2-3; TRBD1 aligns across 9 bases. The V gene's germline CDR1 is SGHVS and CDR2 FQNEAQ. The CDR3 has 14 amino acids. The ends lost 5 bases at V and 5 bases at J; junction bases unmatched: 5. As DNA, the CDR3 is TGTGCCAGCAGCCCGACAGGGGGGAGAGATACGCAGTATTTT. Translation: CASSPTGGRDTQYF.

The chain carries TRBV9 and TRBJ2-1; no definite D call. Germline V gene lookup returns CDR1 SGDLS and CDR2 YYNGEE. The CDR3 consists of 16 residues. The V end was cut by 4 bases, the J end by 3 bases, with 17 bases between. CDR3 bases: TGTGCCAGCAGCCTACCCCTTGACTTAATCTACAATGAGCAGTTCTTC. Its translation is CASSLPLDLIYNEQFF.

The chain has TRBV7-9 and TRBJ2-1; 14 nucleotides align to TRBD2. V lost 4 bases, J lost 8 bases, and 4 bases stayed unmatched. Germline V lookup: CDR1 SEHNR, CDR2 FQNEAQ (reference sequence). This CDR3 has 15 amino acids. Here the CDR3 reads CASSSGLAGEYEQFF. CDR3 bases: TGTGCCAGCAGCTCGGGACTAGCGGGAGAGTATGAGCAGTTCTTC.

The chain links TRBV6-5 to TRBJ1-4, with D tentatively TRBD1 (6 bases). Trimming shortened V by 8 bases and J by 7 bases, and 8 bases separated the two germline ends. The CDR3 loop spans 11 amino acids. The germline CDR1 and CDR2 sequences are MNHEY and SVGAGI. Here the CDR3 reads CASAQGEKLFF. In nucleotides, the CDR3 is TGTGCCAGCGCACAGGGTGAAAAACTGTTTTTT.

The chain has TRBV9 and TRBJ1-1; a possible D gene is TRBD1 (5 bases). V lost 0 bases and J 5 bases, leaving 17 bases between the germline ends. Germline loops: CDR1 SGDLS, CDR2 YYNGEE. The CDR3 spans 16 residues. CDR3 protein: CASSVDPRAGSTEAFF. CDR3 coding DNA: TGTGCCAGCAGCGTAGATCCTCGGGCAGGGAGTACTGAAGCTTTCTTT.

This chain uses TRBV4-1 with TRBJ2-3; 11 bases match TRBD2. CDR1 and CDR2 from the germline V gene are MGHRA and YSYEKL. The CDR3 consists of 17 residues. The J segment lost 3 bases and the V segment lost 1 base, leaving 6 bases of the junction unmatched. CDR3 nucleotide sequence: TGCGCCAGCAGCCAAGTACTAGCGGGAGATCGTACAGATACGCAGTATTTT. Encoded protein: CASSQVLAGDRTDTQYF.

The chain recombines TRBV14 with TRBJ2-4; D is possibly TRBD1 (5 bases). CDR1 is SGHDN, CDR2 FVKESK, per germline. The CDR3 is 17 residues long. Trimming cost V 4 bases and J 1 base, with 17 bases left between them. In DNA, the CDR3 is TGTGCCAGCAGCCCATACGCCATCTCAGGGGCCAAAAACATTCAGTACTTC. This codes for CASSPYAISGAKNIQYF.

V usage is TRBV7-8 and J usage is TRBJ1-5, with D possibly matching TRBD1 (6 bases). The CDR3 contains 14 residues. Trimming cost V 0 bases and J 6 bases, with 9 bases left between them. The germline gives CDR1 SGHVS, CDR2 FQNEAQ. CDR3 loop: CASSLAGTRQPQHF. The CDR3 DNA reads as TGTGCCAGCAGCTTAGCAGGGACACGTCAGCCCCAGCATTTT.

The J gene is TRBJ2-7, the V gene TRBV28; either TRBD1 or TRBD2 may supply D (5 bases each). This CDR3 is built from 15 residues. Germline assignment: CDR1 MDHEN and CDR2 SYDVKM. Trimming cost V 3 bases and J 4 bases, with 16 bases left between them. CDR3 sequence reads: CASSFGSRGGYEQYF. Here the CDR3 DNA reads TGTGCCAGCAGTTTTGGATCGAGGGGCGGGTACGAGCAGTACTTC.

The rearrangement joins TRBV27 to TRBJ2-1; 7 bases match TRBD2. Germline V CDR1 and CDR2: MNHEY, SMNVEV (reference sequence). V lost 3 bases and J lost 2; bases outside the gene matches: 1. This CDR3 spans 14 amino acids. CDR3 in DNA: TGTGCCAGCAGTTTGGGGGGGACCTACAATGAGCAGTTCTTC. Amino acids: CASSLGGTYNEQFF.

V is TRBV5-6 and J is TRBJ1-1; the D is unclear. Trimming pared 0 bases from V and 5 bases from J, leaving 5 bases between. CDR1 and CDR2 (germline): SGHDT, YYEEEE. This CDR3 is built from 12 residues. The CDR3 DNA reads TGTGCCAGCAGCTTGGGTACTACTGAAGCTTTCTTT. It codes for CASSLGTTEAFF.

The chain couples TRBV4-1 to TRBJ2-3; D might be TRBD2 (6 bases). V was trimmed by 0 bases and J by 2 bases, leaving 24 bases between them. CDR1 MGHRA and CDR2 YSYEKL come from the germline V gene. The CDR3 length is 20 residues. The CDR3 sequence: CASSQDLVAGPPPVTDTQYF. CDR3 nucleotides: TGCGCCAGCAGCCAAGATCTGGTGGCGGGGCCCCCCCCAGTCACAGATACGCAGTATTTT.

This clone is termed medium-sized. The rearrangement uses TRBV10-1 and TRBJ2-3, with 7 bases identical to TRBD1. The trim removed 5 bases at V and 1 base at J, leaving 6 bases unmatched. This CDR3 region has 15 residues. The V gene's germline CDR1 is WNHNN and CDR2 SYGVQD (reference sequence). CDR3 bases: TGCGCCAGCAGTCCGACAGGGATCGGCACAGATACGCAGTATTTT. Its translation: CASSPTGIGTDTQYF.

The J gene is TRBJ1-1, the V gene TRBV9; perhaps TRBD1 as D (5 bases). Trimming cost V 4 bases and J 3 bases, with 13 bases left between them. The CDR3 spans 14 residues. CDR1 SGDLS and CDR2 YYNGEE come from the germline V gene. The CDR3 is CASSPPRGDTEAFF. CDR3 nucleotides: TGTGCCAGCAGCCCCCCACGGGGGGACACTGAAGCTTTCTTT.

The chain couples TRBV9 to TRBJ1-3; D remains ambiguous. Looked up from germline, CDR1 is SGDLS and CDR2 is YYNGEE. Trimming left V 3 bases short and J 0 bases short, with 10 bases between. This CDR3 region has 15 residues. The CDR3 DNA reads TGTGCCAGCAGCGAACGGGAATACTCTGGAAACACCATATATTTT. This gives the protein CASSEREYSGNTIYF.

The CDR3 here is CASSFSGGSTDTQYF. For the CDR3, the DNA is TGTGCCAGCAGCTTTTCAGGTGGGAGCACAGATACGCAGTATTTT. The chain couples TRBV5-4 to TRBJ2-3; no reliable D call. This CDR3 is 15 amino acids long. Germline lookup yields CDR1 SGHNT and CDR2 YYREEE (reference sequence). Trimming left V 2 bases short and J 0 bases short, with 10 bases between.

As regards this clone: Distinct nucleotide sequences in the sample also encode this CDR3. The V call is TRBV27, the J call TRBJ2-7; unclear D gene. The CDR3 has 13 residues. The V end was cut by 2 bases, the J end by 2 bases, with 7 bases between. Germline CDR1 reads MNHEY; CDR2 reads SMNVEV (reference sequence). The CDR3 loop reads CASSLDSTYEQYF. In DNA form, the CDR3 reads TGTGCCAGCAGTTTAGACTCAACCTACGAGCAGTACTTC.

The V call is TRBV5-1, the J call TRBJ2-1; D gene ambiguous. Germline V gives CDR1 SGHRS, CDR2 YFSETQ. The CDR3 contains 11 residues. Trimming took 3 bases from V and 9 from J, leaving 7 bases between them. CDR3 sequence: CASSYSIEQFF. The CDR3 DNA follows: TGCGCCAGCAGCTATAGTATTGAGCAGTTCTTC.

DNA of the CDR3: TGTGCCAGCAGTTCCTTTCGGGAGGGGGAGATTATAGATACGCAGTATTTT. It translates to CASSSFREGEIIDTQYF. V usage is TRBV28 and J usage is TRBJ2-3, with 8 bases identical to TRBD2. V dropped 4 bases and J dropped 5; count of bases not matched to a gene: 14. Germline values: CDR1 MDHEN, CDR2 SYDVKM. The CDR3 consists of 17 residues.

This chain connects TRBV19 to TRBJ2-1; 7 bases align to TRBD2. CDR3 length: 17 residues. With 5 bases clipped from V and 4 bases from J, the junction kept 14 bases outside the gene matches. Germline CDR1 is LNHDA and CDR2 is SQIVND (reference sequence). The CDR3 sequence: CASSSSSGGGVYNEQFF. For the CDR3, the DNA is TGTGCCAGTAGTTCCTCTAGCGGCGGTGGGGTATACAATGAGCAGTTCTTC.

V usage is TRBV6-5 and J usage is TRBJ1-2, with no clear D. Trimming took 7 bases from V and 3 from J, leaving 12 bases between them. CDR3 length equals 13 residues. The germline V gene has CDR1 MNHEY and CDR2 SVGAGI. The CDR3 nucleotides are TGTGCCAGCACCTCCCGGGCCTACTATGGCTACACCTTC. It encodes CASTSRAYYGYTF.